The rows below give T cell receptor beta chains drawn from one sample of a study of T cell changes during pregnancy in multiple sclerosis. Assay: immunoSEQ multiplex PCR; the TCRdb copy retains only in-frame clones and omits some. The table lists about 66,000 clones, 90% of them singletons. Sequencing used peripheral blood, obtained in the third trimester of pregnancy. All receptors derive from a female donor with multiple sclerosis, enrolled in a pregnancy study. CDR3s include the opening cysteine and the closing phenylalanine or tryptophan. Fields, in order: clone size, D gene, J gene, V gene, CDR3 protein, CDR3 DNA. The D gene is left open where the match is weak. Not every row has a clone size; where given, it reads once, few, many or a size class.

abundance: once
d_gene: TRBD2
j_gene: TRBJ2-2
v_gene: TRBV4-2
CDR3aa: CASSQEERETGELFF
CDR3nt: TGTGCCAGCAGCCAAGAAGAGCGGGAGACCGGGGAGCTGTTTTTT

abundance: once
d_gene: -
j_gene: TRBJ2-3
v_gene: TRBV19
CDR3aa: CASSSIEGSTDTQYF
CDR3nt: TGTGCCAGTAGTAGTATCGAGGGAAGCACAGATACGCAGTATTTT

abundance: few
d_gene: -
j_gene: TRBJ1-5
v_gene: TRBV23-1
CDR3aa: CASSQLRVGQPQHF
CDR3nt: TGCGCCAGCAGTCAACTCAGGGTTGGGCAGCCCCAGCATTTT

abundance: -
d_gene: -
j_gene: TRBJ1-2
v_gene: TRBV10-3
CDR3aa: CAISDRGRMKGYTF
CDR3nt: TGTGCCATCAGTGACAGGGGTAGGATGAAGGGCTACACCTTC

abundance: -
d_gene: TRBD1
j_gene: TRBJ2-5
v_gene: TRBV29-1
CDR3aa: CSGRQGQETQYF
CDR3nt: TGCAGCGGCCGACAGGGCCAAGAGACCCAGTACTTC

abundance: -
d_gene: TRBD1
j_gene: TRBJ1-1
v_gene: TRBV19
CDR3aa: CASSRQGLRNTEAFF
CDR3nt: TGTGCCAGTAGTAGACAGGGGTTACGGAACACTGAAGCTTTCTTT

abundance: -
d_gene: -
j_gene: TRBJ2-1
v_gene: TRBV5-4
CDR3aa: CASSLEAGQTYNEQFF
CDR3nt: TGTGCCAGCAGCTTGGAGGCGGGACAGACCTACAATGAGCAGTTCTTC

abundance: -
d_gene: -
j_gene: TRBJ2-1
v_gene: TRBV4-3
CDR3aa: CASSQVPPLDNEQFF
CDR3nt: TGCGCCAGCAGCCAAGTTCCCCCTCTCGACAATGAGCAGTTCTTC

abundance: -
d_gene: -
j_gene: TRBJ2-7
v_gene: TRBV6-5
CDR3aa: CASSLLYEQYF
CDR3nt: TGTGCCAGCAGTCTCCTATACGAGCAGTACTTC

abundance: -
d_gene: -
j_gene: TRBJ1-1
v_gene: TRBV29-1
CDR3aa: CSVLLDSNTEAFF
CDR3nt: TGCAGCGTGCTGCTAGACTCGAACACTGAAGCTTTCTTT

abundance: -
d_gene: TRBD2
j_gene: TRBJ2-4
v_gene: TRBV7-9
CDR3aa: CASSSSLAGGLPGTIQYF
CDR3nt: TGTGCCAGCAGTTCCTCGCTAGCGGGAGGCCTTCCAGGTACCATTCAGTACTTC

abundance: -
d_gene: -
j_gene: TRBJ2-3
v_gene: TRBV5-1
CDR3aa: CASSLVGGSLTDTQYF
CDR3nt: TGCGCCAGCAGCTTGGTGGGGGGATCCCTTACAGATACGCAGTATTTT

abundance: -
d_gene: TRBD2
j_gene: TRBJ2-5
v_gene: TRBV5-1
CDR3aa: CASSLGLARPQETQYF
CDR3nt: TGCGCCAGCAGCTTGGGACTAGCGAGACCCCAAGAGACCCAGTACTTC

abundance: -
d_gene: TRBD2
j_gene: TRBJ2-5
v_gene: TRBV29-1
CDR3aa: CSVRGTSGLQETQYF
CDR3nt: TGCAGCGTCCGGGGGACTAGCGGGTTGCAAGAGACCCAGTACTTC

abundance: -
d_gene: TRBD1
j_gene: TRBJ1-2
v_gene: TRBV7-9
CDR3aa: CASSFKGTGDYGYTF
CDR3nt: TGTGCCAGCAGCTTCAAGGGGACAGGTGACTATGGCTACACCTTC

abundance: -
d_gene: -
j_gene: TRBJ2-2
v_gene: TRBV11-2
CDR3aa: CASSFGEGGELFF
CDR3nt: TGTGCCAGCAGCTTCGGGGAAGGCGGGGAGCTGTTTTTT

abundance: -
d_gene: TRBD1
j_gene: TRBJ2-3
v_gene: TRBV6-1
CDR3aa: CASSITGGTDTQYF
CDR3nt: TGTGCCAGCAGTATCACAGGGGGCACAGATACGCAGTATTTT

abundance: -
d_gene: TRBD1
j_gene: TRBJ2-7
v_gene: TRBV25-1
CDR3aa: CASRRDRTYEQYF
CDR3nt: TGTGCCAGCCGCCGGGACAGAACTTACGAGCAGTACTTC

abundance: -
d_gene: -
j_gene: TRBJ1-1
v_gene: TRBV11-2
CDR3aa: CASSLGQGREDTEAFF
CDR3nt: TGTGCCAGCAGCTTAGGTCAGGGGCGTGAGGACACTGAAGCTTTCTTT

abundance: -
d_gene: TRBD1
j_gene: TRBJ1-2
v_gene: TRBV7-2
CDR3aa: CASSLAHAGTGGGSRGYTF
CDR3nt: TGTGCCAGCAGCTTAGCCCACGCCGGGACAGGGGGAGGTTCGCGTGGCTACACCTTC

abundance: -
d_gene: TRBD1
j_gene: TRBJ2-1
v_gene: TRBV6-4
CDR3aa: CASSDLRTGRDEQFF
CDR3nt: TGTGCCAGCAGTGACCTCCGGACAGGGCGCGATGAGCAGTTCTTC

abundance: -
d_gene: TRBD2
j_gene: TRBJ2-1
v_gene: TRBV4-3
CDR3aa: CASSQVSSGDYNEQFF
CDR3nt: TGCGCCAGCAGCCAAGTATCTAGCGGGGACTACAATGAGCAGTTCTTC

abundance: -
d_gene: -
j_gene: TRBJ2-7
v_gene: TRBV9
CDR3aa: CASSPVGSSHEQYF
CDR3nt: TGTGCCAGCAGCCCAGTGGGTAGCAGCCACGAGCAGTACTTC

abundance: -
d_gene: TRBD1
j_gene: TRBJ2-1
v_gene: TRBV7-9
CDR3aa: CASLGQDEQFF
CDR3nt: TGTGCCAGCCTTGGACAGGATGAGCAGTTCTTC

abundance: -
d_gene: -
j_gene: TRBJ1-6
v_gene: TRBV6-6
CDR3aa: CASTYGGAVSPLHF
CDR3nt: TGTGCCAGCACCTACGGGGGGGCTGTTTCACCCCTCCACTTT

abundance: -
d_gene: -
j_gene: TRBJ2-5
v_gene: TRBV4-1
CDR3aa: CASSQDRLETQYF
CDR3nt: TGCGCCAGCAGCCAAGATCGTCTAGAGACCCAGTACTTC

abundance: -
d_gene: TRBD2
j_gene: TRBJ2-2
v_gene: TRBV9
CDR3aa: CASSARPVDAVIPRGAFGELFF
CDR3nt: TGTGCCAGCAGCGCTAGACCAGTAGACGCAGTGATCCCGCGGGGGGCCTTCGGGGAGCTGTTTTTT

abundance: once
d_gene: -
j_gene: TRBJ2-7
v_gene: TRBV7-9
CDR3aa: CASSPGYEQYF
CDR3nt: TGTGCCAGCAGCCCAGGTTACGAGCAGTACTTC

abundance: -
d_gene: TRBD1
j_gene: TRBJ2-7
v_gene: TRBV6-5
CDR3aa: CASSYPTGGRDEQYF
CDR3nt: TGTGCCAGCAGTTACCCCACAGGGGGCCGGGACGAGCAGTACTTC

abundance: once
d_gene: TRBD1
j_gene: TRBJ1-5
v_gene: TRBV6-4
CDR3aa: CASSDSNGTGPYSNQPQHF
CDR3nt: TGTGCCAGCAGTGACTCGAACGGGACAGGGCCCTATAGCAATCAGCCCCAGCATTTT

abundance: -
d_gene: TRBD1
j_gene: TRBJ1-1
v_gene: TRBV10-3
CDR3aa: CAIRDRDDGEAFF
CDR3nt: TGTGCCATCCGGGACAGGGACGACGGGGAAGCTTTCTTT

abundance: -
d_gene: -
j_gene: TRBJ2-7
v_gene: TRBV14
CDR3aa: CASSHLNRDTHEQYF
CDR3nt: TGTGCCAGCAGCCATCTGAATCGAGACACCCACGAGCAGTACTTC

abundance: -
d_gene: TRBD1
j_gene: TRBJ2-7
v_gene: TRBV27
CDR3aa: CASSKGTGGYEQYF
CDR3nt: TGTGCCAGCAGTAAAGGGACAGGGGGCTACGAGCAGTACTTC

abundance: -
d_gene: TRBD1
j_gene: TRBJ1-2
v_gene: TRBV19
CDR3aa: CASTSPPGTGSNYGYTF
CDR3nt: TGTGCCAGTACCAGCCCTCCGGGGACAGGGTCTAACTATGGCTACACCTTC

abundance: -
d_gene: TRBD2
j_gene: TRBJ2-7
v_gene: TRBV4-1
CDR3aa: CASSHPQREVEQYF
CDR3nt: TGCGCCAGCAGCCACCCCCAGCGGGAAGTCGAGCAGTACTTC

abundance: -
d_gene: -
j_gene: TRBJ2-7
v_gene: TRBV28
CDR3aa: CASSFPGGTSYEQYF
CDR3nt: TGTGCCAGCAGTTTTCCTGGCGGCACTTCCTACGAGCAGTACTTC

abundance: -
d_gene: -
j_gene: TRBJ1-4
v_gene: TRBV5-1
CDR3aa: CASSLRTDEKLFF
CDR3nt: TGCGCCAGCAGCCTCCGGACAGATGAAAAACTGTTTTTT

abundance: -
d_gene: -
j_gene: TRBJ1-2
v_gene: TRBV30
CDR3aa: CAWKRGGLNYGYTF
CDR3nt: TGTGCCTGGAAGCGCGGGGGGTTAAACTATGGCTACACCTTC

abundance: -
d_gene: -
j_gene: TRBJ1-1
v_gene: TRBV25-1
CDR3aa: CASSEYRPGGAEAFF
CDR3nt: TGTGCCAGCAGTGAATACAGGCCCGGCGGGGCTGAAGCTTTCTTT